This T cell receptor (beta chain) came from a study of OX40 agonist ivuxolimab in advanced cancers. About the study: Patients were dosed intravenously with ivuxolimab at 0.01 to 10 mg/kg every 2 weeks.

The study's findings and limits: Part of the nonresponder group also had normalized T-cell clonal expansion that was low.

This clone was observed a handful of times. Its antigen is undetermined. The repertoire was sequenced with immunoSEQ multiplex PCR; TCRdb's copy has only in-frame clones and lacks some. The table shows 30,000 to 40,000 clones, with over 80% occurring only once. The CDR3 spans 15 residues. Germline V gives CDR1 LGHNA, CDR2 YSLEER. V gave up 4 bases and J gave up 4 bases, with 14 bases separating them. The clonotype was recovered from an adult with an advanced solid tumor such as melanoma, head and neck, liver or kidney cancer. Specimen: CD4+ or CD8+ T cells sorted from blood, collected in a trial of the OX40 agonist ivuxolimab. V and J are TRBV4-3 and TRBJ1-3; D not certain. The CDR3 region has the DNA TGCGCCAGCAGCCCCCAGGAAGGGTCGGGAAACACCATATATTTT. This codes for CASSPQEGSGNTIYF.